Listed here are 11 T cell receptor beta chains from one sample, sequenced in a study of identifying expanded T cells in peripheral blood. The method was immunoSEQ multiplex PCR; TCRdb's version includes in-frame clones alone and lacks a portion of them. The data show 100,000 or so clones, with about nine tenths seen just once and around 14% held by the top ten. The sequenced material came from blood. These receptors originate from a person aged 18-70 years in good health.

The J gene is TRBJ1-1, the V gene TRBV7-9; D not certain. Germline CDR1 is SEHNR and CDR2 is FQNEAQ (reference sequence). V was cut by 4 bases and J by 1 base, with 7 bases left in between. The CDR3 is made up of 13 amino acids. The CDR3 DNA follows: TGTGCCAGCAGCTCGGAGGGGAACACTGAAGCTTTCTTT. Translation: CASSSEGNTEAFF.

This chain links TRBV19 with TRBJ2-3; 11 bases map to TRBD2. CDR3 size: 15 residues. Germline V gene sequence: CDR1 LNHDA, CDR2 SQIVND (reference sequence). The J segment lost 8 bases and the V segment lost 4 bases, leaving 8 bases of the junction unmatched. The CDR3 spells CASSTLAGGRATQYF. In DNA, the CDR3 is TGTGCCAGTAGTACGCTAGCGGGAGGTAGAGCTACGCAGTATTTT.

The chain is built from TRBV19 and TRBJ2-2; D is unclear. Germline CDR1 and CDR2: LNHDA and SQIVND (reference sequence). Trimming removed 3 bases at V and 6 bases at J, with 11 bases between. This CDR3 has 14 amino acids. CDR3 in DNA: TGTGCCAGTAGTATCCTCATTACGGCCGGGGAGCTGTTTTTT. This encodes CASSILITAGELFF.

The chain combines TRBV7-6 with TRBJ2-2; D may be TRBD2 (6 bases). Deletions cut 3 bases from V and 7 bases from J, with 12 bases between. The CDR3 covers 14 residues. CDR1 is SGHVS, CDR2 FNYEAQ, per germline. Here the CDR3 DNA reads TGTGCCAGCAGCTTGGCGGGGCAGAGCGGGGAGCTGTTTTTT. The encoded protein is CASSLAGQSGELFF.

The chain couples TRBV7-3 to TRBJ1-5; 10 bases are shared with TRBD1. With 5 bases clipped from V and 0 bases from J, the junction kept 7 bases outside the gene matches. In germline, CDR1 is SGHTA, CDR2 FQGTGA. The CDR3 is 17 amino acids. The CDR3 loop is CASSETGGRYSNQPQHF. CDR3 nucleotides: TGTGCCAGCAGCGAGACAGGGGGCCGTTATAGCAATCAGCCCCAGCATTTT.

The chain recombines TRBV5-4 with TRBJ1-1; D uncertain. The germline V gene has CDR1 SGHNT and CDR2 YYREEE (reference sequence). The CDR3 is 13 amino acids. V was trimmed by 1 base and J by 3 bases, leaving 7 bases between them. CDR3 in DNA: TGTGCCAGCAGCTTGTTAACGGACACTGAAGCTTTCTTT. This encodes CASSLLTDTEAFF.

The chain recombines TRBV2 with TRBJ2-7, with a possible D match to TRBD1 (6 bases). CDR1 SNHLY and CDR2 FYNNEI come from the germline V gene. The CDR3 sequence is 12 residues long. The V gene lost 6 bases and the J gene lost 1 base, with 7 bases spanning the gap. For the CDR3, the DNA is TGTGCCAGCAGCGGACAGTCCTACGAGCAGTACTTC. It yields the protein CASSGQSYEQYF.

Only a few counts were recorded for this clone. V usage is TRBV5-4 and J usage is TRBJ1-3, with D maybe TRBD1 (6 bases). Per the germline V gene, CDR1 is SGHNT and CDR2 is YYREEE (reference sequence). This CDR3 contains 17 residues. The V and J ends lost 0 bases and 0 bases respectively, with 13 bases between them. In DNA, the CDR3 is TGTGCCAGCAGCTTGGCCTATACAGGGACCTCTGGAAACACCATATATTTT. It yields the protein CASSLAYTGTSGNTIYF.

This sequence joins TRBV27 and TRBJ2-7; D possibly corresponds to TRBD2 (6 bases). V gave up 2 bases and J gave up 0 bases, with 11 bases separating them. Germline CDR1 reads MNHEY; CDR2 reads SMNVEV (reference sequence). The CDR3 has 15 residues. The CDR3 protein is CASSLLGRGSYEQYF. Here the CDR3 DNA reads TGTGCCAGCAGTTTACTCGGGAGAGGCTCCTACGAGCAGTACTTC.

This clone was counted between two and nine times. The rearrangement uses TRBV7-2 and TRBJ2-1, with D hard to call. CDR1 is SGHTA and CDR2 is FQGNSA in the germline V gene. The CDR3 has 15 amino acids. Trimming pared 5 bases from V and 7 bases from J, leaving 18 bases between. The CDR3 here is CASSHPALSTNEQFF. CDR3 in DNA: TGTGCCAGCAGCCACCCGGCCCTCTCTACAAATGAGCAGTTCTTC.

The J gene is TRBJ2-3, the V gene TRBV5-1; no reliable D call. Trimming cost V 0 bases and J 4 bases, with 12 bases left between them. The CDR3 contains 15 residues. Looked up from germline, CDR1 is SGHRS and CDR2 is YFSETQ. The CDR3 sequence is CASSLGAKTPDTQYF. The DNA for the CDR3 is TGCGCCAGCAGCTTGGGGGCCAAGACCCCAGATACGCAGTATTTT.